This T cell receptor (beta chain) was sequenced during a study of graft-versus-host responses after intestinal transplantation (dated by TCRdb to 2020 to 2023). Regarding the research as a whole: Multivisceral, liver-intestinal, or isolated intestinal transplants were received by the recipients. All recipients received anti-thymocyte globulin induction followed by maintenance tacrolimus and steroids for approximately 3 years. After intestinal transplantation, graft-versus-host and host-versus-graft alloreactive T cell clones in the graft, circulation and bone marrow were tracked using bulk TCR-beta CDR3 sequencing. To identify alloreactive clones, pre-transplant mixed lymphocyte reaction products were sequenced and compared with unstimulated pre-transplant donor and recipient T cells. The cohort enrolled some 24 intestinal transplant recipients, one of whom was a retransplant, and a few patients without pretransplant specimens were excluded. Donor T cell macrochimerism was defined as a peak of at least 4% donor T cells among recipient peripheral blood mononuclear cells. Instead of going to the commercial service, samples from a few later patients were sequenced in-house on an Illumina MiSeq and processed with MiXCR. Broad study findings and their caveats: Conclusions were limited by the relatively low number and heterogeneity of intestinal transplant patients. In the allografts of patients with donor T cell macrochimerism, GvH to HvG T cell clonal ratios were high. GvH clones turned up in recipient bone marrow, with some appearing earlier in ileal mucosa or blood, a pattern consistent with an intestinal mucosal origin. Early after transplant, peak levels of circulating GvH clones were found to be associated with declines in HvG clones.

Turning to this clone: Its cognate antigen has yet to be identified. Per-nucleotide qualities are absent, and no much larger clonotype sits a single base away.

Cut back by 6 bases and 4 bases, the V and J ends lie 9 bases apart. Taken from the germline V gene, the CDR1 and CDR2 loops are KGHSH and LQKENI. The CDR3 measures 13 amino acids from cysteine to phenylalanine. This entry keeps only the CDR3 DNA: 39 bases, framed from base 1. In the paper's terms, the time point label means: cells obtained before transplantation from donor or recipient. CD3+CD4+ and CD3+CD8+ populations were FACS-sorted from unstimulated pre-transplant donor and recipient cells taken from spleen or lymph nodes. The protocol used for the library was the immunoSEQ multiplex PCR assay. For most patients, genomic DNA was isolated using the Qiagen DNeasy Blood and Tissue Kit and was shipped frozen to Adaptive Biotechnologies for TCR sequencing. For most patients, genomic DNA was subjected to high-throughput TCR-beta CDR3 sequencing by Adaptive Biotechnologies. From the authors' description of their analysis: Adaptive's ImmunoSEQ software was the source of the TCR sequencing data for approximately 18 patients, while a few other patients were processed with MiXCR and VDJtools. To correct CD4 versus CD8 sorting errors, sequences present in both subsets at a frequency ratio below 5:1 were removed. Because the origin of CDR3 nucleotide sequences shared between donor and recipient could not be assigned, those sequences were removed. At least 2-fold expansion over unstimulated cells and a minimum CFSE-low frequency of 0.002% (template counts) or 0.001% (read counts) were required for clones to be classified as alloreactive. A clone was considered mappable if detected in the sequenced pre-transplant spleen, lymph node, or MLR CFSE-low populations of the donor or recipient. Cumulative frequency of alloreactive clones was calculated as a percentage of all sequences weighted by copy number. The table was pulled from immuneACCESS by TCRdb, which kept in-frame rearrangements only. Such tables lose some clones; where checked, under half of the loss comes from unresolved V genes, and the rest has no known cause. The D gene and trimming were derived from the DNA, and the V and J assignments and clone size from that table. This sample holds 99,000 or so clones; around 93% were observed only once. The ten top clones hold around 0.07% of the sample.

The origin of this receptor is a human donor who was the organ donor for an intestinal transplant. In this chain, TRBV18 is recombined with TRBJ1-4, with TRBD1 perhaps the D gene, on 5 matching bases. The source material was unstimulated CD8+ T cells sorted from spleen or lymph node cells, sampled before transplant. The nucleotide sequence reads as follows: TGTGCCAGCTCTGACAGCAATAATGAAAAACTGTTTTTT. Translated, this is CASSDSNNEKLFF. Where the CDR3 stops, the reference TRBV18 and TRBJ1-4 genes take over; the full variable domain is NAGVMQNPRHLVRRRGQEARLRCSPMKGHSHVYWYRQLPEEGLKFMVYLQKENIIDESGMPKERFSAEFPKEGPSILRIQQVVRGDSAAYFCASSDSNNEKLFFGSGTQLSVL.